Below are 10 T cell receptor beta chains sequenced from a single sample in a study of Graves' ophthalmopathy and Graves' hyperthyroidism. Beta-chain TCR CDR3 regions were amplified from RNA transcripts. Second-round multiplex PCR followed a first-round RT-PCR using HTBI primers. One entry per CDR3 protein results from TCRdb running MiXCR on the multiplex PCR reads. Seen here are about 600,000 distinct CDR3 sequences, under 40% observed once, and the top ten hold roughly 4.5%. Sample: peripheral blood or thyroid tissue (not recorded which). The source of these receptors is an adult man with Graves' hyperthyroidism.

CDR3 region: CATSDHRQGRYEQYF. DNA of the CDR3: TGTGCCACCAGTGATCATAGACAGGGGAGGTACGAGCAGTACTTC. V gene TRBV24-1 combines with J gene TRBJ2-7, with 8 nucleotides matching TRBD1. V dropped 3 bases and J dropped 4; count of bases not matched to a gene: 7. The CDR3 covers 15 residues. The germline gives CDR1 KGHDR, CDR2 SFDVKD.

This clonotype showed up many times. Germline and junction disagree at one end, which may indicate a read error. The rearrangement joins TRBV9 to TRBJ1-4; D is possibly TRBD1 (5 bases). Germline V gene sequence: CDR1 SGDLS, CDR2 YYNGEE. The CDR3 is 14 amino acids. The CDR3 coding sequence is TGTGCCAACAGCGTAGCTCCGGGGGTAGGGAAACTGTTTTTT. Its translation: CANSVAPGVGKLFF.

This sequence joins TRBV24-1 and TRBJ2-5; no reliable D call. The end of the DNA fits TRBJ2-1 better, so the J call may be wrong. CDR1 is KGHDR, CDR2 SFDVKD, per germline. This CDR3 region has 13 residues. CDR3 sequence reads: CATSFRDPNEQFF. In DNA, the CDR3 is TGTGCCACCAGTTTCCGAGACCCCAATGAGCAGTTCTTC.

This clonotype was picked up a small number of times. The chain carries TRBV28 and TRBJ2-5, with D unclear. V was cut by 3 bases and J by 3 bases, with 17 bases left in between. Germline CDR1 and CDR2: MDHEN and SYDVKM. The CDR3 totals 16 residues. CDR3 DNA: TGTGCCAGCAGTTTCCGGCCATGGCAGACAAAAGAGACCCAGTACTTC. It is translated as CASSFRPWQTKETQYF.

This clonotype was counted many times. The chain links TRBV12-3 or TRBV12-4 to TRBJ2-2; possibly TRBD1 for D (6 bases). V was clipped by 7 bases and J by 2 bases, with 14 bases between them. This CDR3 is 15 amino acids long. This chain's CDR3 is CASIGQRLNTGELFF. In nucleotides, the CDR3 is TGTGCCAGCATTGGACAGAGACTAAACACCGGGGAGCTGTTTTTT.

This clonotype showed up just once. The chain uses TRBV5-1 and TRBJ2-7, with 13 bases matching TRBD2. CDR3 length: 15 residues. Germline values: CDR1 SGHRS, CDR2 YFSETQ. The junction had 7 bases not matched to a gene; V was cut back by 3 bases and J by 7 bases. The CDR3 nucleotides are TGCGCCAGCAGCTCGGGACTAGCGGGGATATGGGAGCAGTACTTC. It is translated as CASSSGLAGIWEQYF.

This clonotype was recorded at least ten times. V is TRBV12-3 or TRBV12-4 and J is TRBJ1-6, with a tentative D call TRBD1 (6 bases). This CDR3 is 18 amino acids long. V lost 3 bases and J 0 bases, leaving 15 bases between the germline ends. The chain's CDR3 is CASSLGWGPFSYNSPLHF. The CDR3 DNA sequence: TGTGCCAGCAGTTTGGGGTGGGGGCCATTCTCCTATAATTCACCCCTCCACTTT.

This clonotype was picked up many times. The genes are TRBV29-1 and TRBJ1-1, with 7 bases aligning to TRBD1. The CDR3 totals 11 residues. Germline assignment: CDR1 SQVTM and CDR2 ANQGSEA. After removal of 6 bases from V and 10 bases from J, the junction contained 8 bases not matched to a gene. In DNA form, the CDR3 reads TGCAGCGTAGCAAGGGGGCGCCGAGCTTTCTTT. It translates to CSVARGRRAFF.

This clonotype was seen many times. This chain uses TRBV6-5 with TRBJ2-7; D not resolved. CDR3 length equals 14 residues. Trimming took off 2 bases at V and 4 bases at J, with 12 bases between the two ends. The germline gives CDR1 MNHEY, CDR2 SVGAGI. In DNA, the CDR3 is TGTGCCAGCAGTTACCTCACCCGAACTTACGAGCAGTACTTC. Translation gives CASSYLTRTYEQYF.

The J gene is TRBJ1-1, the V gene TRBV2; TRBD1 might be the D (5 bases). The CDR3 loop spans 11 amino acids. The germline gives CDR1 SNHLY, CDR2 FYNNEI. V was cut by 5 bases and J by 8 bases, with 9 bases left in between. CDR3 DNA sequence: TGTGCCAGCAGTACTTCAGGGGAAGCTTTCTTT. This gives the protein CASSTSGEAFF.